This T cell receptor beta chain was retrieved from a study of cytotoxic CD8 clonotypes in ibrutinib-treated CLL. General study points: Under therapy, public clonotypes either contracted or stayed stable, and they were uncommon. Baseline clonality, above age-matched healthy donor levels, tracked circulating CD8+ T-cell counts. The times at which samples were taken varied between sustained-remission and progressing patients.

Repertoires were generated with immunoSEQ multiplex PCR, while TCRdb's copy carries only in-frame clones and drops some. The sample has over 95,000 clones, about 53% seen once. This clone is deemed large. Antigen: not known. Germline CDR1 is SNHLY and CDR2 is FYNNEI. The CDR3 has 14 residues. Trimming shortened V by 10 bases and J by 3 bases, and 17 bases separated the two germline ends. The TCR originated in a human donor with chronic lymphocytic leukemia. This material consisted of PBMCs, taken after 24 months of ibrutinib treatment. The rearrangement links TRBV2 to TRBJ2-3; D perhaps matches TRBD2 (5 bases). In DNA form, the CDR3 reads TGTGCCACTCGTATGCCGTCGGGGACAGATACGCAGTATTTT. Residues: CATRMPSGTDTQYF.